Below are 4 T cell receptor beta chains sequenced from a single sample in a study of blood T cell repertoires in COVID-19. Repertoires were generated with immunoSEQ multiplex PCR, while TCRdb's copy carries only in-frame clones and drops some. The sample has 110,000 to 150,000 clones, 80% to 90% seen once. The sample taken for sequencing was peripheral blood. Receptor source: a woman aged 50 to 65 with acute or convalescent COVID-19.

V gene TRBV19 combines with J gene TRBJ1-5; D ambiguous. Germline V CDR1 and CDR2: LNHDA, SQIVND (reference sequence). With 5 bases removed from V and 0 bases from J, the gap between germline ends came to 8 bases. The CDR3 runs to 14 residues. The CDR3 protein is CASSLRGSNQPQHF. For the CDR3, the DNA is TGTGCCAGTAGTTTGCGGGGTAGCAATCAGCCCCAGCATTTT. The whole variable domain, remainder taken from reference TRBV19 and TRBJ1-5, is DGGITQSPKYLFRKEGQNVTLSCEQNLNHDAMYWYRQDPGQGLRLIYYSQIVNDFQKGDIAEGYSVSREKKESFPLTVTSAQKNPTAFYLCASSLRGSNQPQHFGDGTRLSIL.

This chain links TRBV6-5 with TRBJ2-7; D is unresolved. The germline V gene encodes CDR1 MNHEY and CDR2 SVGAGI. V was shortened by 10 bases and J by 3 bases, with 13 bases between the two germline ends. The length of the CDR3 is 12 residues. The CDR3 spells CATAKERYEQYF. CDR3 DNA sequence: TGTGCCACCGCGAAAGAGCGCTACGAGCAGTACTTC.

The chain recombines TRBV2 with TRBJ1-1, with D tentatively TRBD1 (6 bases). The CDR3 is 18 residues long. Germline assignment: CDR1 SNHLY and CDR2 FYNNEI. The ends were cut back, 2 bases at V and 6 bases at J, with 25 bases in the middle. The CDR3 DNA follows: TGTGCCAGCAGTGAAACATCACCTCGGACAGCCCTTACTCCTGAAGCTTTCTTT. As protein: CASSETSPRTALTPEAFF.

The chain is built from TRBV9 and TRBJ1-3; TRBD1 matches at 7 bases. The CDR3 has 16 residues. The V gene's germline CDR1 is SGDLS and CDR2 YYNGEE. The V gene end was trimmed by 0 bases and the J gene end by 7 bases; junction bases not matched to a gene: 10. CDR3 in amino acids: CASSVEGDRPWNTIYF. The CDR3 DNA sequence: TGTGCCAGCAGCGTAGAAGGGGACAGACCCTGGAACACCATATATTTT.